The 26 T cell receptor beta chains in this list originate from one sample, sequenced in a study of cytomegalovirus exposure and HLA in healthy donors. The PCR made use of 60 Vbeta and 13 Jbeta primers. This table comes from immunoSEQ multiplex PCR, and its TCRdb copy is limited to in-frame clones, with some not included. Counted here are 150,000 or so clones, almost 80% occurring once; the ten biggest clones make up less than 8%. Sequencing was done on a sample of PBMCs. These receptors came from a woman in her forties in good health and CMV-seropositive.

Concerning this clone: This sample includes further DNA sequences coding for the same CDR3. This chain uses TRBV12-5 with TRBJ2-2; weak D call: TRBD2 (5 bases). The CDR3 contains 14 residues. V lost 4 bases and J lost 6, with 12 bases in between. Germline V CDR1 and CDR2: LGHNT, FRNRAP. CDR3 amino acids: CASGSRQAAGELFF. CDR3 nucleotide sequence: TGTGCTAGTGGTTCCCGACAAGCGGCCGGGGAGCTGTTTTTT.

This clone occurred once. The V call is TRBV7-2, the J call TRBJ2-5, with no clear D. The CDR3 covers 13 residues. CDR1 is SGHTA, CDR2 FQGNSA, per germline. Trimming cost V 0 bases and J 1 base, with 3 bases left between them. The CDR3 is CASSLAFQETQYF. CDR3 in DNA: TGTGCCAGCAGCTTAGCCTTCCAAGAGACCCAGTACTTC. The full variable domain, rest sourced from reference TRBV7-2 and TRBJ2-5, is GAGVSQSPSNKVTEKGKDVELRCDPISGHTALYWYRQSLGQGLEFLIYFQGNSAPDKSGLPSDRFSAERTGGSVSTLTIQRTQQEDSAVYLCASSLAFQETQYFGPGTRLLVL.

V and J are TRBV2 and TRBJ2-3; 12 nucleotides align to TRBD2. V lost 4 bases to trimming and J lost 0 bases; unmatched junction nucleotides: 8. Germline values: CDR1 SNHLY, CDR2 FYNNEI. The CDR3 sequence is 18 residues long. The CDR3 DNA reads TGTGCCAGCAGTGGGACTAGCGGGATGGGGATTAGCACAGATACGCAGTATTTT. It specifies CASSGTSGMGISTDTQYF.

The rearrangement joins TRBV4-1 to TRBJ1-1; no clear D gene. Trimming stripped 4 bases from V and 4 bases from J, with 10 bases between. CDR1 is MGHRA and CDR2 is YSYEKL in the germline V gene. The CDR3 spans 13 residues. The CDR3 spells CASSRGISTEAFF. The CDR3 DNA is TGCGCCAGCAGCCGAGGCATTAGCACTGAAGCTTTCTTT.

J is TRBJ2-2 and V is TRBV19; 10 nucleotides align to TRBD2. CDR1 LNHDA and CDR2 SQIVND come from the germline V gene (reference sequence). J was trimmed by 2 bases and V by 6 bases; bases with no gene match: 6. The CDR3 has 16 amino acids. The CDR3 sequence is CASSLRTSGNTGELFF. The DNA of the CDR3 is TGTGCCAGTAGCCTCCGGACTAGCGGTAACACCGGGGAGCTGTTTTTT.

This clone has a handful of counts. This chain joins TRBV7-3 and TRBJ2-3, with TRBD1 matching over 7 bases. The V segment lost 6 bases and the J segment 1 base; nucleotides outside the gene matches: 4. The CDR3 is made up of 14 amino acids. Germline V gene sequence: CDR1 SGHTA, CDR2 FQGTGA. The CDR3 loop is CASSDRAGTDTQYF. The CDR3 region has the DNA TGTGCCAGCAGTGACAGGGCGGGCACAGATACGCAGTATTTT.

This clone was observed a few times. The chain is built from TRBV19 and TRBJ1-1, with 7 bases matching TRBD1. The germline V gene encodes CDR1 LNHDA and CDR2 SQIVND (reference sequence). V shed 3 bases, J shed 5 bases, and the junction held 3 bases outside the gene matches. This CDR3 spans 13 amino acids. CDR3 nucleotides: TGTGCCAGTAGTATTGACAGGGATACTGAAGCTTTCTTT. Amino acids: CASSIDRDTEAFF. Complete variable domain (other parts from reference TRBV19 and TRBJ1-1): DGGITQSPKYLFRKEGQNVTLSCEQNLNHDAMYWYRQDPGQGLRLIYYSQIVNDFQKGDIAEGYSVSREKKESFPLTVTSAQKNPTAFYLCASSIDRDTEAFFGQGTRLTVV.

This clone was observed a handful of times. The chain has TRBV5-1 and TRBJ2-1; 8 positions match TRBD2. Germline CDR1 and CDR2: SGHRS and YFSETQ. V lost 1 base, J lost 6 bases, and 3 bases stayed unmatched. The CDR3 contains 14 residues. CDR3 in DNA: TGCGCCAGCAGCTTGTCGGGGGGGCCCAATGAGCAGTTCTTC. Its protein product is CASSLSGGPNEQFF.

V gene TRBV2 combines with J gene TRBJ2-5, with D perhaps matching TRBD2 (5 bases). V was trimmed by 4 bases and J by 1 base, leaving 10 bases between them. From germline, CDR1 is SNHLY and CDR2 FYNNEI. The length of the CDR3 is 14 residues. CDR3 amino acids: CASSVFLAQETQYF. The CDR3 DNA reads TGTGCCAGCAGTGTTTTCCTAGCCCAAGAGACCCAGTACTTC.

The chain has TRBV2 and TRBJ2-3; 8 bases fit TRBD2. V was pared by 4 bases and J by 11 bases, with 5 bases of the junction left unmatched. CDR1 and CDR2 from the germline V gene are SNHLY and FYNNEI. CDR3 length: 12 residues. CDR3 loop: CASSVSLAGQYF. In nucleotides, the CDR3 is TGTGCCAGCAGTGTATCGCTAGCGGGGCAGTATTTT.

The J gene is TRBJ1-6, the V gene TRBV13, with unresolved D. Germline CDR1 PRHDT, CDR2 FYEKMQ (reference sequence). With 5 bases removed from V and 1 base from J, the gap between germline ends came to 15 bases. CDR3 size: 17 residues. CDR3 sequence: CASSPGLGGSYNSPLHF. The CDR3 nucleotides are TGTGCCAGCAGCCCGGGTTTAGGCGGTTCCTATAATTCACCCCTCCACTTT.

V and J are TRBV5-4 and TRBJ1-2; no clear D gene. This CDR3 region has 19 residues. Germline CDR1 and CDR2: SGHNT and YYREEE (reference sequence). Trimming shortened V by 4 bases and J by 1 base, and 26 bases separated the two germline ends. The chain's CDR3 is CASSKPSGPQIQSNYGYTF. The CDR3 DNA reads TGTGCCAGCAGCAAACCGTCAGGCCCCCAAATTCAAAGTAACTATGGCTACACCTTC.

This clone appeared once. This chain connects TRBV2 to TRBJ2-5, with D tentatively TRBD1 (7 bases). With 2 bases removed from V and 1 base from J, the gap between germline ends came to 8 bases. The CDR3 extends over 14 amino acids. Germline assignment: CDR1 SNHLY and CDR2 FYNNEI. In DNA form, the CDR3 reads TGTGCCAGCAGTGAACAGGGGGGCCAAGAGACCCAGTACTTC. Protein sequence: CASSEQGGQETQYF.

The J gene is TRBJ2-3, the V gene TRBV5-1; D unclear. V lost 0 bases, J lost 2 bases, and 7 bases lay in between. Per the germline V gene, CDR1 is SGHRS and CDR2 is YFSETQ. CDR3 length equals 14 residues. DNA of the CDR3: TGCGCCAGCAGCTTGGAGTCTATCACAGATACGCAGTATTTT. As protein: CASSLESITDTQYF.

This clone was observed a single time. This chain connects TRBV29-1 to TRBJ2-5, with TRBD2 matching over 10 bases. With V trimmed by 3 bases and J by 6 bases, 7 bases remained unmatched. The CDR3 runs 14 residues. In germline, CDR1 is SQVTM, CDR2 ANQGSEA. CDR3 region: CSVDLSSGGKTQYF. The DNA for the CDR3 is TGCAGCGTTGATCTATCTAGCGGGGGAAAGACCCAGTACTTC.

The V gene is TRBV7-2, the J gene TRBJ2-3, with D hard to call. Germline lookup yields CDR1 SGHTA and CDR2 FQGNSA. The CDR3 covers 13 residues. The ends were cut back, 1 base at V and 4 bases at J, with 6 bases in the middle. The CDR3 DNA reads TGTGCCAGCAGCTTAGTTATCCCAGATACGCAGTATTTT. Translated, it gives CASSLVIPDTQYF.

The chain links TRBV11-2 to TRBJ2-3; 8 bases match TRBD1. After removal of 3 bases from V and 6 bases from J, the junction contained 5 bases not matched to a gene. This CDR3 is built from 14 residues. Germline V gene sequence: CDR1 SGHAT, CDR2 FQNNGV. The CDR3 spells CASSFQGAADTQYF. As DNA, the CDR3 is TGTGCCAGCAGCTTCCAGGGGGCCGCCGATACGCAGTATTTT.

The gene calls are TRBV5-4 and TRBJ2-5; TRBD2 might be the D (6 bases). V gave up 0 bases and J gave up 6 bases, with 15 bases separating them. This CDR3 has 15 residues. Germline V gene data show CDR1 as SGHNT and CDR2 as YYREEE (reference sequence). The CDR3 region is CASSLVEGRLKTQYF. The CDR3 DNA sequence: TGTGCCAGCAGCTTGGTGGAGGGACGCCTGAAGACCCAGTACTTC. The full variable domain, with the rest looked up from reference TRBV5-4 and TRBJ2-5, is ETGVTQSPTHLIKTRGQQVTLRCSSQSGHNTVSWYQQALGQGPQFIFQYYREEENGRGNFPPRFSGLQFPNYSSELNVNALELDDSALYLCASSLVEGRLKTQYFGPGTRLLVL.

V and J are TRBV5-1 and TRBJ2-7; possibly TRBD2 for D (5 bases). Germline CDR1 SGHRS, CDR2 YFSETQ. The CDR3 is made up of 16 amino acids. V was cut by 4 bases and J by 6 bases, with 23 bases left in between. The CDR3 protein is CASSTGGGSLLGEQYF. Here the CDR3 DNA reads TGCGCCAGCAGCACCGGAGGTGGCAGCCTCCTGGGCGAGCAGTACTTC.

The chain is built from TRBV10-1 and TRBJ2-3; weak D call: TRBD2 (7 bases). Trimming pared 0 bases from V and 0 bases from J, leaving 10 bases between. Germline CDR1 reads WNHNN; CDR2 reads SYGVQD (reference sequence). CDR3 length: 16 residues. CDR3 DNA sequence: TGCGCCAGCAGTGAGTCTAGGGGGGGAAGCACAGATACGCAGTATTTT. It specifies CASSESRGGSTDTQYF.

V and J are TRBV9 and TRBJ2-1; 8 bases align to TRBD2. The CDR3 has 18 residues. J was trimmed by 0 bases and V by 4 bases; bases with no gene match: 12. CDR1 and CDR2 from the germline V gene are SGDLS and YYNGEE. CDR3 sequence reads: CASSSRLIAGSSYNEQFF. As DNA, the CDR3 is TGTGCCAGCAGCTCCCGTTTAATAGCGGGGAGCTCCTACAATGAGCAGTTCTTC.

The chain joins TRBV27 to TRBJ2-7; the match to TRBD1 covers 8 bases. Per germline, CDR1 MNHEY and CDR2 SMNVEV (reference sequence). The CDR3 is 14 amino acids. V shed 6 bases and J 0 bases; nucleotides not matched to a gene: 4. The chain's CDR3 is CASRRTGYSYEQYF. Written as DNA, the CDR3 is TGTGCCAGCAGAAGGACAGGGTACTCCTACGAGCAGTACTTC.

This chain uses TRBV6-4 with TRBJ2-1; weak D call: TRBD2 (6 bases). V lost 6 bases and J 2 bases, leaving 17 bases between the germline ends. From germline, CDR1 is MRHNA and CDR2 SNTAGT. CDR3 length: 16 amino acids. The CDR3 DNA is TGTGCCAGCAGCCCCGGTCCTGGGGGGACCTACAATGAGCAGTTCTTC. It yields the protein CASSPGPGGTYNEQFF.

The chain employs TRBV9 and TRBJ1-2; D is unresolved. CDR3 length equals 14 residues. V dropped 0 bases and J dropped 2 bases, with 8 bases sitting between them. CDR1 is SGDLS and CDR2 is YYNGEE in the germline V gene. Here the CDR3 reads CASSVESGNYGYTF. For the CDR3, the DNA is TGTGCCAGCAGCGTAGAGAGCGGGAACTATGGCTACACCTTC.

The rearrangement links TRBV15 to TRBJ1-2, with D possibly being TRBD1 (6 bases). The CDR3 has 15 amino acids. V was clipped by 2 bases and J by 4 bases, with 14 bases between them. From germline, CDR1 is LNHNV and CDR2 YYDKDF (reference sequence). The CDR3 region has the DNA TGTGCCACCAGCAGACCGGTGGGGGCTGGCTATGGCTACACCTTC. It specifies CATSRPVGAGYGYTF. The full variable domain, rest sourced from reference TRBV15 and TRBJ1-2, is DAMVIQNPRYQVTQFGKPVTLSCSQTLNHNVMYWYQQKSSQAPKLLFHYYDKDFNNEADTPDNFQSRRPNTSFCFLDIRSPGLGDTAMYLCATSRPVGAGYGYTFGSGTRLTVV.

J is TRBJ1-5 and V is TRBV2; TRBD1 matches 10 bases. The CDR3 length is 14 residues. Trimming took 6 bases from V and 2 from J; bases not matched to a gene: 1. CDR1 is SNHLY, CDR2 FYNNEI, per germline. CDR3 amino acids: CASSGTGGNQPQHF. CDR3 DNA sequence: TGTGCCAGCAGCGGGACAGGGGGCAATCAGCCCCAGCATTTT.